This T cell receptor (beta chain) derives from a study of siplizumab effects on memory and regulatory T cells. Study-level results: Unstimulated subset assignment was obtained for only a minor fraction of alloreactive clones. No assignable naive or memory phenotype existed for roughly 80-97% of proliferating CD4+ or CD8+ clones. Treatment with siplizumab left mappable alloreactive CD4+ clones averaging roughly 69% Treg-derived, compared with over 25% in controls.

Per-sample assaying covered 85,000 to 100,000 TCR templates. This table comes from immunoSEQ multiplex PCR, and its TCRdb copy is limited to in-frame clones, with some not included. The sample holds some 100,000 clones, approximately 92% seen once. Germline CDR1 reads KGHSH; CDR2 reads LQKENI. The CDR3 loop spans 15 amino acids. Deletions cut 2 bases from V and 4 bases from J, with 11 bases between. A remark on this clone: The antigen is undetermined.

The clonotype originates from a human donor in good health. Material: CD4+ T cells sorted from blood. The chain joins TRBV18 to TRBJ2-2, with D hard to call. The CDR3 DNA reads TGTGCCAGCTCACCATGGGCAACGAGCACCGGGGAGCTGTTTTTT. As protein: CASSPWATSTGELFF.